A single T cell receptor beta chain is shown here with its context. The data were obtained in a study of blood T cells in healthy people across ages. Using a J-beta primer mix together with a sample-barcoded 5' primer, a second PCR was run for roughly 7 to 11 cycles. TCRdb ran MiXCR on the 5' RACE reads and lists one entry per CDR3 protein. The sample records 550,000 to 750,000 distinct CDR3 sequences, around 21% being singletons. Germline V lookup: CDR1 SGHDN, CDR2 FVKESK. This CDR3 has 14 residues. The V gene lost 0 bases and the J gene lost 9 bases, with 14 bases spanning the gap. This TCR came from a man between 65 and 85 years old in good health. Input material: blood. The chain has TRBV14 and TRBJ1-1; the D is unclear. CDR3 nucleotide sequence: TGTGCCAGCAGCCAAGATAAATGGAGAGGGAAAGCTTTCTTT. This encodes CASSQDKWRGKAFF.